The rows below give T cell receptor beta chains drawn from one sample of a study of beta chain features in type 1 diabetes. Data came from immunoSEQ multiplex PCR; TCRdb stores just in-frame clones and leaves some out. The sample lists 450,000 to 550,000 clones, around 28% occurring once. What was sequenced was naive CD4+ T cells from blood. The receptors come from a man between 18 and 29 years old in good health. Both conserved end residues are trimmed from each CDR3.

v_gene,j_gene,CDR3aa
TRBV7-8,TRBJ2-7,ASSLGLVGSYEQY
TRBV7-3,TRBJ2-3,ASSRDRTDTQY
TRBV28,TRBJ2-1,ASTVPGLGFNEQF
TRBV15,TRBJ2-3,ATSRGAGGTDTQY
TRBV7-9,TRBJ2-5,ASSSSVAGEETQY
TRBV15,TRBJ2-3,ATSRGARTDTQY
TRBV7-9,TRBJ2-7,ASSLVGSYYEQY
TRBV9,TRBJ1-1,ASSVRGSTEAF
TRBV29-1,TRBJ2-7,SAAGGKRDEQY
TRBV4-1,TRBJ1-1,ASSQWDRGNTEAF
TRBV7-2,TRBJ2-3,ASSLGVNTDTQY
TRBV5-1,TRBJ2-7,ASSLIANSIYEQY
TRBV6-5,TRBJ2-5,ASTATGRETQY
TRBV19,TRBJ1-2,ASSQGDYGYT
TRBV5-1,TRBJ2-1,ASSWDRASYNEQF
TRBV7-9,TRBJ2-5,ASSLEQGQETQY
TRBV7-9,TRBJ2-1,ASSSPGLQRYNEQF
TRBV5-6,TRBJ2-1,ASSPLAGAGDNEQF
TRBV7-9,TRBJ2-7,ASSLWTSRTYEQY
TRBV9,TRBJ2-5,ASSGGETQY
TRBV11-2,TRBJ2-7,ASSSHPYEQY
TRBV29-1,TRBJ2-5,SVDRGLGETQY
TRBV29-1,TRBJ2-2,SVARQGATGELF